Sequencing of this T cell receptor (beta chain) was carried out in a study of cytomegalovirus exposure and HLA in healthy donors. The assay was immunoSEQ multiplex PCR, and TCRdb's table has in-frame clones only and misses some. The sample records more than 120,000 clones, approximately 86% being singletons. A note on this clone: Its antigen is undetermined.

Broader study findings: Rarity held for most TCR sequences, but there were some public TCRs that occurred in many donors. In vitro experiments confirmed that three CMV-associated chains were specific for CMV antigens. The investigators catalogued 150 to 200 TCR beta chains as cytomegalovirus-associated. In the 120 validation repertoires, a later analysis found that first-cohort TCR clusters tended to co-occur.

The CDR3 spans 11 residues. Germline loops: CDR1 SQVTM, CDR2 ANQGSEA. With 7 bases removed from V and 5 bases from J, the gap between germline ends came to 11 bases. Material: PBMCs. This sequence joins TRBV29-1 and TRBJ1-2, with unresolved D. The sequence derives from a young man in good health and CMV-seropositive. The DNA of the CDR3 is TGCAGCGGGAAGGGAGATTATGGCTACACCTTC. Translated, it gives CSGKGDYGYTF.